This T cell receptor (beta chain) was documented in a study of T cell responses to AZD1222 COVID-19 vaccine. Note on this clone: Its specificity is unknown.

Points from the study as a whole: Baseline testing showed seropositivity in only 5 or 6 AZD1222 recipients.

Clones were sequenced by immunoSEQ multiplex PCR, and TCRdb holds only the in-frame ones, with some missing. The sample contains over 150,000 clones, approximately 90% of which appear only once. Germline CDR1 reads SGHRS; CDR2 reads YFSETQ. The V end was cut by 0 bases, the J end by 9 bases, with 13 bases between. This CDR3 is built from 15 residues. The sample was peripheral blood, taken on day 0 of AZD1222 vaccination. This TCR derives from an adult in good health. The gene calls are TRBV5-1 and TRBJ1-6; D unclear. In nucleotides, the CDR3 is TGCGCCAGCAGCTTGGAAGGCACCCTAGGTTCACCCCTCCACTTT. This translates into CASSLEGTLGSPLHF. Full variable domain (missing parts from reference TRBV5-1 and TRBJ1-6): KAGVTQTPRYLIKTRGQQVTLSCSPISGHRSVSWYQQTPGQGLQFLFEYFSETQRNKGNFPGRFSGRQFSNSRSEMNVSTLELGDSALYLCASSLEGTLGSPLHFGNGTRLTVT.